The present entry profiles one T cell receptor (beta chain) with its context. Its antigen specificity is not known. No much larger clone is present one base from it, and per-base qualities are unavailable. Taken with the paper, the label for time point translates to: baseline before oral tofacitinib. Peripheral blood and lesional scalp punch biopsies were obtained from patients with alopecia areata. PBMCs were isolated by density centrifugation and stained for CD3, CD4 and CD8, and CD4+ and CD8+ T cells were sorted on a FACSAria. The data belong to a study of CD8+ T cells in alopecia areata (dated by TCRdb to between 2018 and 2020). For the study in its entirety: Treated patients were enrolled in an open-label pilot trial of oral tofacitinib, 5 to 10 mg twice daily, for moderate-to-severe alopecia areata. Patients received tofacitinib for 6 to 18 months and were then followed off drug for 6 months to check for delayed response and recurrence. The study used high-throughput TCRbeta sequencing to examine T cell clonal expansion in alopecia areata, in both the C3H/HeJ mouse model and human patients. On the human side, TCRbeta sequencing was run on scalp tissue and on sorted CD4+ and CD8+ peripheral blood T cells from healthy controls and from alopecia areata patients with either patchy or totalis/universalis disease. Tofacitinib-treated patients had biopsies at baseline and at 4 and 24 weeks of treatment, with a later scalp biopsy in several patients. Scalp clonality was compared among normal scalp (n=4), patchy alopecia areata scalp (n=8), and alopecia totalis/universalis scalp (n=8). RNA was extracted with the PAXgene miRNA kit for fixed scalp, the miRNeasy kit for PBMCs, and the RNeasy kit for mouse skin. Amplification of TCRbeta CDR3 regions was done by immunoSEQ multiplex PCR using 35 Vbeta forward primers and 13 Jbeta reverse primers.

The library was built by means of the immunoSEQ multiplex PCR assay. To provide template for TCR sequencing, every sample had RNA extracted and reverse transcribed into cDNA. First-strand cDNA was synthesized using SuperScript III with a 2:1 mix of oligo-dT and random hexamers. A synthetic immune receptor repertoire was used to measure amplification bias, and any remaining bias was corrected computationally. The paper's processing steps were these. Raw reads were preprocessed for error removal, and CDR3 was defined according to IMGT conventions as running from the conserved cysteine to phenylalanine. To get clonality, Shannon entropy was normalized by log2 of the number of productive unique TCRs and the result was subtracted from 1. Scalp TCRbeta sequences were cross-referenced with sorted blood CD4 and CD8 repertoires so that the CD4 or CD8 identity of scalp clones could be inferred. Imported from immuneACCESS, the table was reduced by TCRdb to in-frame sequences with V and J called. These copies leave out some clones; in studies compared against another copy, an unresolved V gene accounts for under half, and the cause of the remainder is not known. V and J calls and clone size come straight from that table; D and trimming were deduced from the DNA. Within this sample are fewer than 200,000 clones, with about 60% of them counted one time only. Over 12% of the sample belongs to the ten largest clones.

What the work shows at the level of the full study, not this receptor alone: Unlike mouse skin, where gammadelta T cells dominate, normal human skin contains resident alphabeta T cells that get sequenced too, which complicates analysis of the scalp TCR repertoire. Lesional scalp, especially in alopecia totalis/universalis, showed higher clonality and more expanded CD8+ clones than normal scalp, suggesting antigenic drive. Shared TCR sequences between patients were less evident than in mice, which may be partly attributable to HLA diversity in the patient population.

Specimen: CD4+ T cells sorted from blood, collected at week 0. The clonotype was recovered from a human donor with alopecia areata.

The CDR3 protein: CSVVEAQAFF. The nucleotide sequence reads TGCAGCGTTGTGGAAGCTCAGGCTTTCTTT. The rearrangement joined TRBV29-1 to TRBJ1-1, with the identity of the D gene unclear. V and J are truncated by 4 bases and 11 bases respectively, leaving an intervening sequence of 11 bases. Spanning cysteine to phenylalanine, the CDR3 consists of 10 amino acids. Only the CDR3 DNA stays, 30 bases, in frame from base 1. The germline V gene yields SQVTM for CDR1 and ANQGSEA for CDR2.